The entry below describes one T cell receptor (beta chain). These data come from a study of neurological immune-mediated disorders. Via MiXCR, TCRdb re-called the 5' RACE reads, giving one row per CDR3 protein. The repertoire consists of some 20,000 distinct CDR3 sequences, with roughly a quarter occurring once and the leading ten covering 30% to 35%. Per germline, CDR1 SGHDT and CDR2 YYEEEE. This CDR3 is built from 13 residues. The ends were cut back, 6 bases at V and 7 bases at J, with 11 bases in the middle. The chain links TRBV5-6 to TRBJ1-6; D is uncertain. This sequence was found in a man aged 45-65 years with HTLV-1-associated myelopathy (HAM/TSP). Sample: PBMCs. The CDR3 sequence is CASKIGGNSPLHF. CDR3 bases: TGTGCCAGCAAGATAGGCGGGAATTCACCCCTCCACTTT. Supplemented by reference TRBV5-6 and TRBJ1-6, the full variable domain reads DAGVTQSPTHLIKTRGQQVTLRCSPKSGHDTVSWYQQALGQGPQFIFQYYEEEERQRGNFPDRFSGHQFPNYSSELNVNALLLGDSALYLCASKIGGNSPLHFGNGTRLTVT.